This is a list of T cell receptor beta chains from one sample in a study of regulatory T cells in long-lasting Graves disease. TCRdb used MiXCR to reprocess the multiplex PCR reads, holding one entry per CDR3 protein. The sample lists under 500,000 distinct CDR3 sequences; around 20% were seen once. The sample in question was peripheral blood mononuclear cells (PBMCs), obtained when the disease was refractory, from a patient treated with antithyroid drugs. The receptors stem from a female donor with Graves disease. Each CDR3 is given without its conserved first and last residue.

j_gene: TRBJ2-7
v_gene: TRBV27
len: 15
CDR3aa: ASSKQTRTGQGYEQY

j_gene: TRBJ2-4
v_gene: TRBV12-3/TRBV12-4
len: 12
CDR3aa: ASSPRTGENIQY

j_gene: TRBJ1-2
v_gene: TRBV19
len: 13
CDR3aa: ASSRAGGEGHGYT

j_gene: TRBJ2-7
v_gene: TRBV5-5
len: 10
CDR3aa: ASSVRAYEQY

j_gene: TRBJ2-1
v_gene: TRBV7-8
len: 14
CDR3aa: ASSYPGGSLDNEQF

j_gene: TRBJ1-5
v_gene: TRBV12-3/TRBV12-4
len: 14
CDR3aa: ASSLDLGGSNQPQH

j_gene: TRBJ2-7
v_gene: TRBV11-3
len: 10
CDR3aa: ASSLAPRGSN

j_gene: TRBJ2-2
v_gene: TRBV20-1
len: 14
CDR3aa: SARDTGQGDTGELF

j_gene: TRBJ2-7
v_gene: TRBV2
len: 13
CDR3aa: ASIADRDITYEQY

j_gene: TRBJ1-4
v_gene: TRBV27
len: 14
CDR3aa: ASSLYAGATNEKLF

j_gene: TRBJ1-1
v_gene: TRBV12-3/TRBV12-4
len: 13
CDR3aa: ASSLARWGNKEAF

j_gene: TRBJ1-5
v_gene: TRBV19
len: 12
CDR3aa: ASTRTGGNQPQH

j_gene: TRBJ1-1
v_gene: TRBV7-2
len: 13
CDR3aa: ASSLGTGVGTEAF

j_gene: TRBJ2-5
v_gene: TRBV24-1
len: 12
CDR3aa: ATSDGGGQETQY

j_gene: TRBJ2-7
v_gene: TRBV10-3
len: 15
CDR3aa: ATARAGTLAGVWEQY

j_gene: TRBJ2-7
v_gene: TRBV5-1
len: 12
CDR3aa: ASSPALTGSGQY

j_gene: TRBJ1-4
v_gene: TRBV19
len: 10
CDR3aa: ASSRIQEKLF

j_gene: TRBJ2-7
v_gene: TRBV6-2/TRBV6-3
len: 13
CDR3aa: ASSQNGRTSYEQY

j_gene: TRBJ2-6
v_gene: TRBV11-2
len: 15
CDR3aa: ASSLASLHSGANVLT

j_gene: TRBJ1-1
v_gene: TRBV6-2/TRBV6-3
len: 11
CDR3aa: ASRRGSATEAF

j_gene: TRBJ2-7
v_gene: TRBV12-3/TRBV12-4
len: 12
CDR3aa: ASSSSTSSYEQY

j_gene: TRBJ2-7
v_gene: TRBV29-1
len: 11
CDR3aa: SAVGDSTYEQY

j_gene: TRBJ2-7
v_gene: TRBV29-1
len: 9
CDR3aa: SAGQGDEQY

j_gene: TRBJ1-1
v_gene: TRBV7-3
len: 13
CDR3aa: ASSLTGGVGTEAF

j_gene: TRBJ2-5
v_gene: TRBV3-1
len: 13
CDR3aa: ASSFVSDTKETQY

j_gene: TRBJ1-4
v_gene: TRBV28
len: 12
CDR3aa: ASSLRGAEEKLF